One and the same sample provided the 25 T cell receptor beta chains below, sequenced in a study of cytomegalovirus exposure and HLA in healthy donors. It was with 60 Vbeta and 13 Jbeta primers that the PCR ran. Clones were read by immunoSEQ multiplex PCR, and TCRdb kept only the in-frame ones, dropping some. The data show more than 100,000 clones, approximately 61% seen once. Sequences were obtained from PBMCs. The receptors originated from a middle-aged woman in good health and CMV-seronegative.

This clone was recorded only once. The V gene is TRBV7-2, the J gene TRBJ2-7, with TRBD2 matching over 12 bases. The CDR3 is 15 amino acids. With V trimmed by 6 bases and J by 2 bases, 5 bases remained unmatched. The germline V gene has CDR1 SGHTA and CDR2 FQGNSA. CDR3 protein: CASRPRLAGAYEQYF. The CDR3 DNA reads as TGTGCCAGCAGACCCCGACTAGCGGGGGCCTACGAGCAGTACTTC.

J is TRBJ2-6 and V is TRBV7-8; TRBD1 agrees at 7 bases. Germline V lookup: CDR1 SGHVS, CDR2 FQNEAQ. This CDR3 contains 19 residues. V shed 3 bases and J 0 bases; nucleotides not matched to a gene: 11. This CDR3 reads CASSFVWDSIDSGANVLTF. CDR3 nucleotide sequence: TGTGCCAGCAGCTTTGTATGGGACAGTATAGACTCTGGGGCCAACGTCCTGACTTTC. The full variable domain, in which reference TRBV7-8 and TRBJ2-6 provide the parts outside the CDR3, is GAGVSQSPRYKVAKRGQDVALRCDPISGHVSLFWYQQALGQGPEFLTYFQNEAQLDKSGLPSDRFFAERPEGSVSTLKIQRTQQEDSAVYLCASSFVWDSIDSGANVLTFGAGSRLTVL.

The chain joins TRBV9 to TRBJ1-1, with a tentative D call TRBD1 (5 bases). CDR1 is SGDLS and CDR2 is YYNGEE in the germline V gene. V was clipped by 4 bases and J by 0 bases, with 13 bases between them. The length of the CDR3 is 15 residues. The CDR3 protein is CASSPETALNTEAFF. The DNA of the CDR3 is TGTGCCAGCAGCCCCGAGACAGCATTGAACACTGAAGCTTTCTTT.

The chain is built from TRBV9 and TRBJ1-3; 11 bases agree with TRBD1. Germline CDR1 SGDLS, CDR2 YYNGEE. With V trimmed by 0 bases and J by 7 bases, 6 bases remained unmatched. The CDR3 consists of 16 residues. The DNA of the CDR3 is TGTGCCAGCAGCGTAGGGGACAGGGGGAAATGGAACACCATATATTTT. It codes for CASSVGDRGKWNTIYF.

This sequence joins TRBV2 and TRBJ2-1; 10 bases align to TRBD2. Germline V gene lookup returns CDR1 SNHLY and CDR2 FYNNEI. The CDR3 runs 16 residues. The V and J ends lost 4 bases and 6 bases, in that order; junction bases with no gene match: 9. CDR3: CASSARAGGRSNEQFF. In DNA, the CDR3 is TGTGCCAGCAGTGCTCGAGCGGGGGGGAGGAGCAATGAGCAGTTCTTC.

This clone was recorded only once. The chain carries TRBV30 and TRBJ1-2, with D perhaps TRBD1 (6 bases). V was trimmed by 5 bases and J by 7 bases, leaving 23 bases between them. Germline CDR1 GTSNPN, CDR2 SVGIG (reference sequence). The CDR3 length is 15 residues. The CDR3 bases are TGTGCCTGGCGGGGAAACATACAACAGGGTACTGGCTACACCTTC. Its protein product is CAWRGNIQQGTGYTF.

The genes are TRBV4-3 and TRBJ2-1, with unresolved D. Germline V gene lookup returns CDR1 LGHNA and CDR2 YSLEER. Deletions cut 0 bases from V and 4 bases from J, with 4 bases between. This CDR3 is built from 13 residues. CDR3 bases: TGCGCCAGCAGCCAAGACCCTTACAATGAGCAGTTCTTC. As protein: CASSQDPYNEQFF.

About this clone: The same CDR3 arises from other DNA sequences in this sample as well. The chain is built from TRBV9 and TRBJ1-2; D is unresolved. Trimming shortened V by 4 bases and J by 4 bases, and 8 bases separated the two germline ends. Germline V gene data show CDR1 as SGDLS and CDR2 as YYNGEE. The CDR3 loop spans 12 amino acids. This chain's CDR3 is CASSPLSYGYTF. The CDR3 DNA is TGTGCCAGCAGCCCCCTGTCCTATGGCTACACCTTC.

This clone has just a few counts. The V and J genes are TRBV30 and TRBJ1-3, with D possibly being TRBD1 (6 bases). From germline, CDR1 is GTSNPN and CDR2 SVGIG (reference sequence). The CDR3 is 12 amino acids. The DNA of the CDR3 is TGTGGGGGAACAGGGACTGGAAACACCATATATTTT. This gives the protein CGGTGTGNTIYF.

The V gene is TRBV15, the J gene TRBJ2-5; a possible D gene is TRBD2 (5 bases). V gave up 4 bases and J gave up 1 base, with 10 bases separating them. This CDR3 has 14 amino acids. Germline V gene lookup returns CDR1 LNHNV and CDR2 YYDKDF (reference sequence). This chain's CDR3 is CATSKEASQETQYF. The CDR3 DNA reads TGTGCCACCAGCAAGGAGGCGTCCCAAGAGACCCAGTACTTC.

The V and J genes are TRBV29-1 and TRBJ1-3, with 9 bases that match TRBD1. This CDR3 is 19 amino acids long. Germline-derived CDR1 and CDR2 are SQVTM and ANQGSEA. V was clipped by 1 base and J by 4 bases; unmatched bases: 17. CDR3 region: CSVEGPGQGKHDSGNTIYF. Written as DNA, the CDR3 is TGCAGCGTTGAAGGTCCGGGACAGGGTAAACACGATTCCGGAAACACCATATATTTT. Full variable domain (rest looked up from reference TRBV29-1 and TRBJ1-3): SAVISQKPSRDICQRGTSLTIQCQVDSQVTMMFWYRQQPGQSLTLIATANQGSEATYESGFVIDKFPISRPNLTFSTLTVSNMSPEDSSIYLCSVEGPGQGKHDSGNTIYFGEGSWLTVV.

The chain links TRBV4-3 to TRBJ2-7; possibly TRBD2 for D (6 bases). The CDR3 sequence is 14 residues long. Deletions cut 0 bases from V and 5 bases from J, with 11 bases between. The germline V gene has CDR1 LGHNA and CDR2 YSLEER. CDR3 sequence reads: CASSQDGTQDEQYF. The CDR3 DNA sequence: TGCGCCAGCAGCCAAGACGGGACTCAAGACGAGCAGTACTTC.

The gene calls are TRBV30 and TRBJ1-2, with D possibly matching TRBD1 (5 bases). Germline CDR1 GTSNPN, CDR2 SVGIG (reference sequence). V was pared by 3 bases and J by 4 bases, with 15 bases between. The CDR3 has 14 amino acids. In DNA, the CDR3 is TGTGCCTGGAGCGGTGACAGTCAAGCCTATGGCTACACCTTC. The encoded protein is CAWSGDSQAYGYTF.

V gene TRBV2 combines with J gene TRBJ2-3; perhaps TRBD2 as D (5 bases). Germline V gene data show CDR1 as SNHLY and CDR2 as FYNNEI. The length of the CDR3 is 14 residues. Trimming cost V 5 bases and J 4 bases, with 13 bases left between them. The CDR3, as DNA: TGTGCCAGCAGTCGATGGACTCAGGCAGATACGCAGTATTTT. Encoded protein: CASSRWTQADTQYF.

This sequence joins TRBV2 and TRBJ2-3, with a possible D match to TRBD2 (6 bases). Trimming took off 8 bases at V and 0 bases at J, with 12 bases between the two ends. The germline CDR1 and CDR2 sequences are SNHLY and FYNNEI. CDR3 length: 14 amino acids. The CDR3 protein is CASLRAGSTDTQYF. The CDR3 DNA follows: TGTGCCAGCCTCCGAGCGGGTAGCACAGATACGCAGTATTTT. Full variable domain (missing parts from reference TRBV2 and TRBJ2-3): EPEVTQTPSHQVTQMGQEVILRCVPISNHLYFYWYRQILGQKVEFLVSFYNNEISEKSEIFDDQFSVERPDGSNFTLKIRSTKLEDSAMYFCASLRAGSTDTQYFGPGTRLTVL.

The rearrangement uses TRBV19 and TRBJ1-6; 7 bases agree with TRBD1. Germline V gene lookup returns CDR1 LNHDA and CDR2 SQIVND (reference sequence). The J segment lost 7 bases and the V segment lost 6 bases, leaving 3 bases of the junction unmatched. CDR3 size: 13 residues. CDR3 sequence (DNA): TGTGCCAGTAGAGACAGGGTAAATTCACCCCTCCACTTT. This gives the protein CASRDRVNSPLHF. The variable domain in full, with the rest retrieved from reference TRBV19 and TRBJ1-6, is DGGITQSPKYLFRKEGQNVTLSCEQNLNHDAMYWYRQDPGQGLRLIYYSQIVNDFQKGDIAEGYSVSREKKESFPLTVTSAQKNPTAFYLCASRDRVNSPLHFGNGTRLTVT.

This clone came up a few times. The V call is TRBV5-8, the J call TRBJ1-1; TRBD1 matches 9 bases. The V and J ends lost 3 bases and 1 base, in that order; junction bases with no gene match: 1. The CDR3 extends over 14 amino acids. The germline V gene encodes CDR1 SGHTS and CDR2 YDEGEE. The CDR3 protein is CASSSGQGNTEAFF. The CDR3 DNA follows: TGTGCCAGCAGCTCGGGACAGGGGAACACTGAAGCTTTCTTT.

CDR3 amino acids: CASSGTERYGYTF. In nucleotides, the CDR3 is TGTGCCTCCTCTGGGACAGAGCGGTATGGCTACACCTTC. This chain connects TRBV30 to TRBJ1-2; 7 bases agree with TRBD1. This CDR3 contains 13 residues. Germline CDR1 GTSNPN, CDR2 SVGIG (reference sequence). The ends lost 7 bases at V and 5 bases at J; junction bases unmatched: 10.

This clone has only a few counts. This chain connects TRBV30 to TRBJ1-2; D is possibly TRBD1 (6 bases). From germline, CDR1 is GTSNPN and CDR2 SVGIG (reference sequence). This CDR3 has 16 amino acids. V lost 2 bases and J 7 bases, leaving 23 bases between the germline ends. The chain's CDR3 is CAWSLGQRASNPGYTF. CDR3 DNA: TGTGCCTGGAGTTTAGGACAGAGGGCCTCGAATCCTGGCTACACCTTC. Full variable domain (rest looked up from reference TRBV30 and TRBJ1-2): SQTIHQWPATLVQPVGSPLSLECTVEGTSNPNLYWYRQAAGRGLQLLFYSVGIGQISSEVPQNLSASRPQDRQFILSSKKLLLSDSGFYLCAWSLGQRASNPGYTFGSGTRLTVV.

Details on this clone: Other DNA sequences in the sample encode the same CDR3. The chain combines TRBV9 with TRBJ1-1; TRBD1 matches at 7 bases. Trimming cost V 4 bases and J 0 bases; bases outside gene matches: 6. Germline CDR1 is SGDLS and CDR2 is YYNGEE. CDR3 size: 15 residues. CDR3 bases: TGTGCCAGCAGCCCCAGACAGGGTATGAACACTGAAGCTTTCTTT. As protein: CASSPRQGMNTEAFF.

The chain links TRBV7-2 to TRBJ2-2, with TRBD2 as a possible D gene (5 bases). CDR3 size: 14 residues. Trimming shortened V by 5 bases and J by 4 bases, and 11 bases separated the two germline ends. Germline CDR1 SGHTA, CDR2 FQGNSA. In DNA form, the CDR3 reads TGTGCCAGCAGCCCCCAGAGCGGCACCGGGGAGCTGTTTTTT. It is translated as CASSPQSGTGELFF.

This clone was seen a few times. The chain is built from TRBV6-1 and TRBJ1-1; D is uncertain. Trimming stripped 5 bases from V and 5 bases from J, with 15 bases between. The length of the CDR3 is 14 residues. Germline V lookup: CDR1 MNHNS, CDR2 SASEGT. CDR3: CASSQQVSGTEAFF. CDR3 DNA: TGTGCCAGCAGTCAGCAGGTTAGTGGGACTGAAGCTTTCTTT.

This clone has a handful of counts. The chain combines TRBV7-6 with TRBJ1-1; D is undetermined. V was trimmed by 3 bases and J by 2 bases, leaving 13 bases between them. Germline assignment: CDR1 SGHVS and CDR2 FNYEAQ. CDR3 length: 15 residues. CDR3 DNA: TGTGCCAGCAGCTTGTCGTCAGGTACTAACACTGAAGCTTTCTTT. Its protein product is CASSLSSGTNTEAFF.

The V gene is TRBV5-4, the J gene TRBJ1-2; a possible D gene is TRBD1 (6 bases). Between the trimmed V and J ends, which lost 0 bases and 7 bases, there was a span of 19 bases. The germline CDR1 and CDR2 sequences are SGHNT and YYREEE (reference sequence). This CDR3 is built from 16 residues. The CDR3, as DNA: TGTGCCAGCAGCTTGGAATGGCAGGGGAGGGACGGTGGCTACACCTTC. This sequence encodes CASSLEWQGRDGGYTF.

This clone was observed a handful of times. CDR3 nucleotides: TGTGCCAGCAGTTACGGACTGAACTATGGCTACACCTTC. Translated: CASSYGLNYGYTF. J is TRBJ1-2 and V is TRBV6-5; no definite D call. Between the trimmed V and J ends, which lost 2 bases and 2 bases, there was a span of 6 bases. CDR1 MNHEY and CDR2 SVGAGI come from the germline V gene. The CDR3 loop spans 13 amino acids.